A selection of T cell receptor beta chains follows, all from one sample in a study of early T cells in non-severe SARS-CoV-2 infection. TCRdb reprocessed the 5' RACE reads via MiXCR and lists one record per CDR3 protein. The data contain 75,000 to 80,000 distinct CDR3 sequences, about 17% of them singletons. The sequenced sample was whole blood. These TCRs come from an adult who was a healthcare worker with PCR-confirmed SARS-CoV-2 infection or an uninfected control (not recorded which). Both conserved end residues are part of each CDR3. The D gene is left open where the match is weak. Expanded clones are given a class, and other clones once, few, many or no size at all.

TRBJ2-7 | TRBD2 | . | TRBV29-1 | TGCAGCGTTGCGTCTAGCGGGGTCGAGCAGTACTTC | CSVASSGVEQYF
TRBJ2-7 | TRBD2 | . | TRBV19 | TGTGCCAGTAGTATAGGACTAGCGGGTGTCAGATACGAGCAGTACTTC | CASSIGLAGVRYEQYF
TRBJ2-5 | . | few | TRBV4-1 | TGCGCCAGCAGCCAAGCTGATAAAGAGACCCAGTACTTC | CASSQADKETQYF
TRBJ2-2 | TRBD1 | . | TRBV11-2 | TGTGCCAGCAGCGATCACCTAAGGGGGCGCAAGTACACCGGGGAGCTGTTTTTT | CASSDHLRGRKYTGELFF
TRBJ2-1 | TRBD2 | . | TRBV30 | TGTGCCTGGAGTACGGGACTAGTTTACGGTGAGCAGTTCTTC | CAWSTGLVYGEQFF
TRBJ2-1 | . | . | TRBV20-1 | TGCAGTGCTAGAGACCTTTACAATGAGCAGTTCTTC | CSARDLYNEQFF
TRBJ2-3 | . | . | TRBV5-1 | TGCGCCAGCAGCTTACCGGGACCCCGCACAGATACGCAGTATTTT | CASSLPGPRTDTQYF
TRBJ2-7 | . | few | TRBV12-5 | TGTGCTAGTGGTTTGGTACGTCGAGAGGGCTACGAGCAGTACTTC | CASGLVRREGYEQYF
TRBJ2-2 | . | few | TRBV7-9 | TGTGCCAGCAGCCCGCAAAGCGGGGAGCTGTTTTTT | CASSPQSGELFF
TRBJ1-5 | TRBD1 | . | TRBV16 | TGTGCCAGCAGCCCCCAAGGACAGGGCGTTCAGCCCCAGCATTTT | CASSPQGQGVQPQHF
TRBJ2-2 | . | . | TRBV20-1 | TGCAGTGCTAGAGGTTCAGGGAACACCGGGGAGCTGTTTTTT | CSARGSGNTGELFF
TRBJ2-2 | . | many | TRBV4-2 | TGTGCCAGCAGCCAAGCTACAGGGCGGACCGGGGAGCTGTTTTTT | CASSQATGRTGELFF
TRBJ2-1 | . | medium-sized | TRBV5-6 | TGTGCCAGCAGCTTGGGGCCAGAACCCTCCTACAATGAGCAGTTCTTC | CASSLGPEPSYNEQFF
TRBJ2-3 | TRBD2 | many | TRBV2 | TGTGCCAGAGTTGAAGGGACTAGCGGGGTTTCAGATACGCAGTATTTT | CARVEGTSGVSDTQYF
TRBJ2-3 | TRBD2 | many | TRBV28 | TGTGCCAGCAGTAAGACTTTAGCGGGAGTAAATACGCAGTATTTT | CASSKTLAGVNTQYF
TRBJ2-3 | . | . | TRBV12-3/TRBV12-4 | TGTGCCAGCAGTTTACGGGGTACGACAGATACGCAGTATTTT | CASSLRGTTDTQYF
TRBJ2-7 | TRBD1 | . | TRBV29-1 | TGCAGCGTGACGGTCCCGACAGGGGGCTACGAGCAGTACTTC | CSVTVPTGGYEQYF
TRBJ1-5 | . | many | TRBV19 | TGTGCCAGTAGTTTTAAGGGGCCCTTTAATCAGCCCCAGCATTTT | CASSFKGPFNQPQHF
TRBJ2-1 | TRBD2 | many | TRBV5-5 | TGTGCCAGCAGCTTGGAACTAGCGGGGGGCCCTTACAATGAGCAGTTCTTC | CASSLELAGGPYNEQFF
TRBJ2-1 | . | few | TRBV5-1 | TGCGCCAGCAGCTTGGCTGGGGGAACCTACAATGAGCAGTTCTTC | CASSLAGGTYNEQFF
TRBJ1-6 | . | few | TRBV25-1 | TGTGCAACGGGGAGTGCGCACGATAATTCACCCCTCCACTTT | CATGSAHDNSPLHF
TRBJ2-2 | TRBD1 | . | TRBV5-1 | TGCGCCAGCAGCTCACAGGGGAAGGACACCGGGGAGCTGTTTTTT | CASSSQGKDTGELFF
TRBJ1-2 | . | . | TRBV28 | TGTGCCAGCAGTTTACCAGCTGACTATGACTACACCTTC | CASSLPADYDYTF
TRBJ1-2 | . | . | TRBV6-2/TRBV6-3 | TGTGCCAGCAGTAACGGGGGGAGCCTCTATGGCTACACCTTC | CASSNGGSLYGYTF
TRBJ1-6 | . | . | TRBV11-2 | TGTGCCAGCAGCTTAAGAGCAGAAAATCATTCACCCCTCCACTTT | CASSLRAENHSPLHF
TRBJ1-2 | . | many | TRBV7-9 | TGTGCCAGCAGCTTTCGACTGGACTATGGCTACACCTTC | CASSFRLDYGYTF
TRBJ2-1 | TRBD2 | . | TRBV7-8 | TGTGCCAGCAGCTTATTATGGACTAGCGGGACCAATGAGCAGTTCTTC | CASSLLWTSGTNEQFF
TRBJ1-5 | TRBD1 | . | TRBV10-2 | TGCGCCAGCAGTGAGGAGACAGGGGTCCAGCCCCAGCATTTT | CASSEETGVQPQHF
TRBJ2-3 | . | . | TRBV7-3 | TGTGCCAGCAGCTCCCAGGGTCGCGGTACGCAGTATTTT | CASSSQGRGTQYF
TRBJ2-7 | . | . | TRBV29-1 | TGCAGCGTTGGGGAAGGGAGCAGATACGAGCAGTACTTC | CSVGEGSRYEQYF
TRBJ2-5 | . | many | TRBV21-1 | TGTGCCAGCAGCAAACACAGGGAAGAGACCCAGTACTTC | CASSKHREETQYF
TRBJ2-2 | . | few | TRBV5-5 | TGTGCCAGCAGCCCCGACAGTAACACCGGGGAGCTGTTTTTT | CASSPDSNTGELFF